This T cell receptor beta chain was identified in a study of technical replicates of blood from a handful of donors. The repertoire was sequenced with immunoSEQ multiplex PCR; TCRdb's copy has only in-frame clones and lacks some. The sample has 50,000 to 75,000 clones, roughly 93% seen once; the top ten hold around 4.2%. The CDR3 totals 15 residues. From germline, CDR1 is MNHEY and CDR2 SVGAGI. V trimming: 6 bases; J trimming: 0 bases; junction bases outside the gene matches: 5. This rearrangement joins TRBV6-5 to TRBJ1-3; 7 nucleotides match TRBD1. This receptor was obtained from a human donor in good health. Some clones in this sample may be carry-over from other donors' samples. The material sequenced was PBMCs. CDR3 residues: CASRRDSSSGNTIYF. CDR3 in DNA: TGTGCCAGCAGGCGGGACAGTTCCTCTGGAAACACCATATATTTT.